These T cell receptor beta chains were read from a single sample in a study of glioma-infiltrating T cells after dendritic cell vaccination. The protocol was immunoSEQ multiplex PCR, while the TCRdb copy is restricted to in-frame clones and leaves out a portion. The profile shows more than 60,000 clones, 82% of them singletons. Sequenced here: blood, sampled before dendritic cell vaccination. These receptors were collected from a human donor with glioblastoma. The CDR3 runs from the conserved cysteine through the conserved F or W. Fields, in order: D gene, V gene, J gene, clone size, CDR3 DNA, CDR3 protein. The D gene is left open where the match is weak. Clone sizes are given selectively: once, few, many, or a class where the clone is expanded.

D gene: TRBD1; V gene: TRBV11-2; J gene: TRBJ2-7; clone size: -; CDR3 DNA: TGTGCCAGCAGCTTAGACGGGACAGGTCATGCCTACGAGCAGTACTTC; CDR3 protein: CASSLDGTGHAYEQYF
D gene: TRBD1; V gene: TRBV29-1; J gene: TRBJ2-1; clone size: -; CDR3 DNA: TGCAGCGTTGTAAAGGGGGCGAGGTCCAATGAGCAGTTCTTC; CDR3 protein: CSVVKGARSNEQFF
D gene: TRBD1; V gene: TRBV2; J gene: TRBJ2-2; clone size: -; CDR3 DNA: TGTGCCAGCCGCCTCCGGGACAGTAACACCGGGGAGCTGTTTTTT; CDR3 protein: CASRLRDSNTGELFF
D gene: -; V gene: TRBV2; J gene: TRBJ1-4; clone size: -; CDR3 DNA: TGTGCCAGCAGGGGCATCAATGAAAAACTGTTTTTT; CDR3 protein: CASRGINEKLFF
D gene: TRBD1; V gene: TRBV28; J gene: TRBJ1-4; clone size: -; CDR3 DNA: TGTGCCAGCACGTGGGGACAGACTGAAAAACTGTTTTTT; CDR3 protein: CASTWGQTEKLFF
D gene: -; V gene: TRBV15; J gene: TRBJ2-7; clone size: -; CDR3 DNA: TGTGCCACCAGTGACAGTTTTCAGGAGGAGCAGTACTTC; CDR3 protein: CATSDSFQEEQYF
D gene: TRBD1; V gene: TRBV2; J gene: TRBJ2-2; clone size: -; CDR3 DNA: TGTGCCACCCGACAGGGGGAAAACACCGGGGAGCTGTTTTTT; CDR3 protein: CATRQGENTGELFF
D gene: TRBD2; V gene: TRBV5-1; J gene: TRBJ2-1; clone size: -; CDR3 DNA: TGCGCCAGCAGCCGGACTGCCCGGACTAGCGGGACATACAATGAGCAGTTCTTC; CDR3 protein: CASSRTARTSGTYNEQFF
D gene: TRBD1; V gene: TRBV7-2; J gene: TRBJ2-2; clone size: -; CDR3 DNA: TGTGCCAGCAGCCGCGACAGGGTCGCCGGGGAGCTGTTTTTT; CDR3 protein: CASSRDRVAGELFF
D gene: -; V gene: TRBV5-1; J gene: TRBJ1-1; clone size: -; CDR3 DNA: TGCGCCAGCAGATCATGGGGGGGGCACATGGAAGCTTTCTTT; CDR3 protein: CASRSWGGHMEAFF
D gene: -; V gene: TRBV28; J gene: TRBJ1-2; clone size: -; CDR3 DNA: TGTGCCAGCAGTTCCCTCCTTCGGACACCTGGGGATGGCTACACCTTC; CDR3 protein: CASSSLLRTPGDGYTF
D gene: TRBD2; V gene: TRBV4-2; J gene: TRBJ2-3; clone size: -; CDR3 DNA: TGTGCCAGCAGCCAAGCGGGTAGCGGGGGGGATACGCAGTATTTT; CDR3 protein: CASSQAGSGGDTQYF
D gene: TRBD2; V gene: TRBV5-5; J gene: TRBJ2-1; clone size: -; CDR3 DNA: TGTGCCAGCAGCATACGACTAGCGGGGGGGTCAACTGAGCAGTTCTTC; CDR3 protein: CASSIRLAGGSTEQFF
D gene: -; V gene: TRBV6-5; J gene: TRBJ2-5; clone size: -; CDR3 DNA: TGTGCCAGCAGACCCCTCGAGGGGGCCCAGTACTTC; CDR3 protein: CASRPLEGAQYF
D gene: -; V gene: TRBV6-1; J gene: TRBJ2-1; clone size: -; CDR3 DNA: TGTGCCAGCAGCGCCGGTCCCCACAATGAGCAGTTCTTC; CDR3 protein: CASSAGPHNEQFF
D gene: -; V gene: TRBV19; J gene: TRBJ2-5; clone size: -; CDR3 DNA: TGTGCCAGTAGTAGCACACGACAACTCCGGGAGACCCAGTACTTC; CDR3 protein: CASSSTRQLRETQYF
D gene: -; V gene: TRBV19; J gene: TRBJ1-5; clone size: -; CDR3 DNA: TGTGCCAGTAGGGCCTCGTTTGATCAGCCCCAGCATTTT; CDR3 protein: CASRASFDQPQHF
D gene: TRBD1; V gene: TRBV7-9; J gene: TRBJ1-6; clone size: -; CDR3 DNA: TGTGCCAGCAGCCCACAGGGGGCCGGGAATTCACCCCTCCACTTT; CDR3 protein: CASSPQGAGNSPLHF
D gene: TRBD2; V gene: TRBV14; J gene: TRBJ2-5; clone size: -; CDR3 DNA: TGTGCCAGCAGCCAACTAGCGGTCGGGGTGGAGACCCAGTACTTC; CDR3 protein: CASSQLAVGVETQYF
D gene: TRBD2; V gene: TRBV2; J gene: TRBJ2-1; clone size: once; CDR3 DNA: TGTGCCAGCAGTGATCACAGCGGGGGGTTTGATGAGCAGTTCTTC; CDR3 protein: CASSDHSGGFDEQFF
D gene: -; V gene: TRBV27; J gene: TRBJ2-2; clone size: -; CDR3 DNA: TGTGCCAGCAGTTTAACCTACCCCCTATCCGGGGAGCTGTTTTTT; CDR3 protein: CASSLTYPLSGELFF
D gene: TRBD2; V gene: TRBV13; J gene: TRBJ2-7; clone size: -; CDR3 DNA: TGTGCCAGCAGCCAAGGAGCTAGCGGGGAAACCTACGAGCAGTACTTC; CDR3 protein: CASSQGASGETYEQYF
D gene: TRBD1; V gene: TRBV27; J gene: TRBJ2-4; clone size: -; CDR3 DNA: TGTGCCAGCAGCCGGGACAGGAAAAACATTCAGTACTTC; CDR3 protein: CASSRDRKNIQYF
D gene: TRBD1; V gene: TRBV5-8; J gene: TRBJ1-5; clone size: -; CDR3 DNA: TGTGCCAGCAGCTTGGGGACAGGATTAAATCAGCCCCAGCATTTT; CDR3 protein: CASSLGTGLNQPQHF
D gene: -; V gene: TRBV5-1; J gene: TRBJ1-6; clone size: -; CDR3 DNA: TGCGCCAGCAGCCCGGGAGTAAATAATTCACCCCTCCACTTT; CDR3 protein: CASSPGVNNSPLHF
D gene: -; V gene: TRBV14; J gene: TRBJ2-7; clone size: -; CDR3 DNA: TGTGCCAGCGGAACAGGTTCCTACGAGCAGTACTTC; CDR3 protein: CASGTGSYEQYF
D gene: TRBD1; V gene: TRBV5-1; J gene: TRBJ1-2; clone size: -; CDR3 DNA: TGCGCCAGCAGCCCTGACAGGGACTATGGCTACACCTTC; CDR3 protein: CASSPDRDYGYTF
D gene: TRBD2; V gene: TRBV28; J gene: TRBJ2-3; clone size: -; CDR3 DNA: TGTGCCAGCACCTGGGTAGCGGGGGGCGGGGATACGCAGTATTTT; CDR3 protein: CASTWVAGGGDTQYF
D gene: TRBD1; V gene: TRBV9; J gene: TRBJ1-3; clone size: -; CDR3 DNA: TGTGCCAGCAGCGTTGAACTGACAGGGGGTATTGGAAACACCATATATTTT; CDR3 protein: CASSVELTGGIGNTIYF
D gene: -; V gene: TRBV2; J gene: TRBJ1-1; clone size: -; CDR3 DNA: TGTGCCAGCAGTGAAGTCGGGGTGATGAACACTGAAGCTTTCTTT; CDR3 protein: CASSEVGVMNTEAFF
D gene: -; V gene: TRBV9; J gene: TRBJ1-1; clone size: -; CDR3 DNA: TGTGCCAGCATACCGGGACAACTGAACACTGAAGCTTTCTTT; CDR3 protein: CASIPGQLNTEAFF
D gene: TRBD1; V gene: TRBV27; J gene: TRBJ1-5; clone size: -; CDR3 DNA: TGTGCCAGCAGCACAGGGGCTATTAATCAGCCCCAGCATTTT; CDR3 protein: CASSTGAINQPQHF
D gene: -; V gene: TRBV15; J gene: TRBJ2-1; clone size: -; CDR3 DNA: TGTGCCACCAGCAGAGAACATTTTGAGCAGTTCTTC; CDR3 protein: CATSREHFEQFF
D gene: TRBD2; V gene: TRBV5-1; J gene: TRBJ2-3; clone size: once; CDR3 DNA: TGCGCCAGCAGCAACCCTGGCGGGGGGGCGGCAGATACGCAGTATTTT; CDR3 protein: CASSNPGGGAADTQYF
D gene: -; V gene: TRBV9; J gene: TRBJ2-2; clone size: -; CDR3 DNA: TGTGCCAGCAGGGGGCCGACCACCGGGGAGCTGTTTTTT; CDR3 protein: CASRGPTTGELFF
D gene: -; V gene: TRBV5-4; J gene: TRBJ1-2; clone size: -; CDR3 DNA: TGTGCCAGCAGCCTATCGGGGGAGTATGGCTACACCTTC; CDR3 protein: CASSLSGEYGYTF
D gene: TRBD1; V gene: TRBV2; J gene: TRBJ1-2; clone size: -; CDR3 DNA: TGTGCCAGCAGTAAGTCCGACAGGGCTTCCGGCTACACCTTC; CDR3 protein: CASSKSDRASGYTF
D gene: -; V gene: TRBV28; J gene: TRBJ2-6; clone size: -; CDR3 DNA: TGTGCCAGCAGTTTCCTTCAGGTTTCTGGGGCCAACGTCCTGACTTTC; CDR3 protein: CASSFLQVSGANVLTF
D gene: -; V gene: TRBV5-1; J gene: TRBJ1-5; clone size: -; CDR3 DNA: TGCGCCAGCAGCATCTCTAGCAATCAGCCCCAGCATTTT; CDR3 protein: CASSISSNQPQHF
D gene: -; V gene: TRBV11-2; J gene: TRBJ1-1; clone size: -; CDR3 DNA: TGTGCCAGCAGCTTCGGGGGGCGGGAAGCTTTCTTT; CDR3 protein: CASSFGGREAFF
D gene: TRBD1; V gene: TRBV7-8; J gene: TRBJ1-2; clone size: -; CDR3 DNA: TGTGCCACCACCCCCGACAGGGGCTGGGATGGCTACACCTTC; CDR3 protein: CATTPDRGWDGYTF
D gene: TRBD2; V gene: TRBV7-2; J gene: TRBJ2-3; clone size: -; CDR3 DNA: TGTGCCAGCAGCTTAAAATTGGGCGGGGGGACAGATACGCAGTATTTT; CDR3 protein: CASSLKLGGGTDTQYF
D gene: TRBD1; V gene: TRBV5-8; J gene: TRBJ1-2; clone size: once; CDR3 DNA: TGTGCCAGCAGGAAGAGAACAGGGGGCGGTCAAAGCGGCTACACCTTC; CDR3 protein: CASRKRTGGGQSGYTF
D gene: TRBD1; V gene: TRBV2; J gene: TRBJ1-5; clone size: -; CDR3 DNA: TGTGCCAGCTCCTTCGTCCGGACAGGGAATCAGCCCCAGCATTTT; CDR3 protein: CASSFVRTGNQPQHF
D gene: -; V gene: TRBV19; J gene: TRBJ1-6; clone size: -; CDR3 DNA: TGTGCCAGTAGTGGGACCAGGGCGCGGGGGACGGGCCTCCACTTT; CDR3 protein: CASSGTRARGTGLHF